These 22 T cell receptor beta chains came from one sample sequenced in a study of T-cell memory formation after mild COVID-19. TCRdb passed the 5' RACE reads through MiXCR, listing each CDR3 protein once. The sample includes 250,000 or so distinct CDR3 sequences, under 20% of them seen just once. The sequenced sample consisted of PBMCs or a T cell subset sorted from them (not recorded which). Source of these receptors: a young man who had mild COVID-19 (a few samples of this study predate the infection). Cell type and time point are not known.

The chain has TRBV7-8 and TRBJ1-1; no reliable D call. Trimming took off 6 bases at V and 1 base at J, with 12 bases between the two ends. The CDR3 contains 14 residues. Germline CDR1 SGHVS, CDR2 FQNEAQ. This CDR3 reads CASRVTRENTEAFF. The CDR3 DNA reads as TGTGCCAGCAGGGTAACACGGGAGAACACTGAAGCTTTCTTT.

V and J are TRBV7-3 and TRBJ2-1; TRBD2 might be the D (6 bases). Per germline, CDR1 SGHTA and CDR2 FQGTGA. With 3 bases removed from V and 5 bases from J, the gap between germline ends came to 8 bases. The CDR3 has 13 amino acids. In nucleotides, the CDR3 is TGTGCCAGCAGCTTGGGACTCCACAATGAGCAGTTCTTC. This gives the protein CASSLGLHNEQFF. Looking up the rest from reference TRBV7-3 and TRBJ2-1 gives the full variable domain: GAGVSQTPSNKVTEKGKYVELRCDPISGHTALYWYRQSLGQGPEFLIYFQGTGAADDSGLPNDRFFAVRPEGSVSTLKIQRTERGDSAVYLCASSLGLHNEQFFGPGTRLTVL.

The chain is built from TRBV5-1 and TRBJ1-1, with TRBD1 matching over 8 bases. CDR1 and CDR2 from the germline V gene are SGHRS and YFSETQ. V lost 4 bases, J lost 4 bases, and 6 bases stayed unmatched. The CDR3 is 14 residues long. DNA for the CDR3: TGCGCCAGCAGCGAACAGGGGGGCTCCACTGAAGCTTTCTTT. It codes for CASSEQGGSTEAFF.

The chain employs TRBV6-2 or TRBV6-3 and TRBJ1-1; D perhaps matches TRBD1 (6 bases). There are 13 residues in the CDR3. Per the germline V gene, CDR1 is MNHEY and CDR2 is SVGEGT. V was shortened by 4 bases and J by 6 bases, with 12 bases between the two germline ends. CDR3 DNA sequence: TGTGCCAGCAGTTCCTCAGGGGATCCTGAAGCTTTCTTT. It specifies CASSSSGDPEAFF.

This clonotype came up a few times. This chain joins TRBV7-2 and TRBJ1-2; 7 bases align to TRBD1. Germline-derived CDR1 and CDR2 are SGHTA and FQGNSA. CDR3 length: 17 residues. After removal of 5 bases from V and 0 bases from J, the junction contained 12 bases not matched to a gene. In DNA, the CDR3 is TGTGCCAGCAGCGCACCAGCCGGGACAGTAGCTAACTATGGCTACACCTTC. It codes for CASSAPAGTVANYGYTF.

This clonotype has more than one count but fewer than ten. This chain links TRBV19 with TRBJ2-1, with 8 nucleotides matching TRBD2. This CDR3 is 12 amino acids long. The V gene end was trimmed by 5 bases and the J gene end by 9 bases; junction bases not matched to a gene: 3. Germline CDR1 is LNHDA and CDR2 is SQIVND (reference sequence). The CDR3 DNA reads as TGTGCCAGTAGTCCCCGGGGGGGTGAGCAGTTCTTC. Protein product: CASSPRGGEQFF.

This clonotype was detected a few times. The V call is TRBV9, the J call TRBJ1-5; possible D gene TRBD1, 5 bases. V gave up 5 bases and J gave up 9 bases, with 18 bases separating them. The CDR3 extends over 14 amino acids. The germline CDR1 and CDR2 sequences are SGDLS and YYNGEE. The CDR3: CASSEPGPGSPQHF. CDR3 DNA sequence: TGTGCCAGCAGTGAGCCGGGACCGGGATCGCCCCAGCATTTT.

A few counts support this clonotype. In DNA form, the CDR3 reads TGTGCCAGCAGCCAGGGGATGGGGCAGCCCCAGCATTTT. Protein sequence: CASSQGMGQPQHF. This sequence joins TRBV7-3 and TRBJ1-5; TRBD1 might be the D (6 bases). In germline, CDR1 is SGHTA, CDR2 FQGTGA. Trimming left V 5 bases short and J 7 bases short, with 12 bases between. The CDR3 spans 13 residues.

This chain's CDR3 is CSVAGSDQPQHF. DNA of the CDR3: TGCAGCGTTGCCGGGTCCGATCAGCCCCAGCATTTT. This chain links TRBV29-1 with TRBJ1-5; D unclear. Germline-derived CDR1 and CDR2 are SQVTM and ANQGSEA. Trimming left V 4 bases short and J 5 bases short, with 9 bases between. This CDR3 has 12 amino acids.

This clonotype showed up just a few times. The chain has TRBV12-3 or TRBV12-4 and TRBJ1-5; D is possibly TRBD1 (5 bases). Trimming pared 5 bases from V and 4 bases from J, leaving 15 bases between. This CDR3 is built from 15 residues. The CDR3: CASSPRFRENQPQHF. Written as DNA, the CDR3 is TGTGCCAGCAGTCCACGCTTCAGGGAAAATCAGCCCCAGCATTTT.

This chain connects TRBV7-9 to TRBJ2-7; D might be TRBD2 (6 bases). V lost 5 bases and J lost 2, with 10 bases in between. Per germline, CDR1 SEHNR and CDR2 FQNEAQ (reference sequence). There are 13 residues in the CDR3. The CDR3 coding sequence is TGTGCCAGCAGCCCCAGCGGGCCCTACGAGCAGTACGTC. Translation: CASSPSGPYEQYV.

This clonotype was found a few times. V usage is TRBV2 and J usage is TRBJ2-2, with D possibly TRBD2 on 6 matching bases. The V end was cut by 8 bases, the J end by 2 bases, with 12 bases between. The CDR3 covers 14 residues. Looked up from germline, CDR1 is SNHLY and CDR2 is FYNNEI. The CDR3, as DNA: TGTGCCAGCGAGGGACTTCCCAACACCGGGGAGCTGTTTTTT. Residues: CASEGLPNTGELFF.

The CDR3 loop reads CASSSVLEQYF. The CDR3 DNA is TGTGCCAGCAGCTCGGTTTTGGAGCAGTACTTC. V usage is TRBV6-2 or TRBV6-3 and J usage is TRBJ2-7; no clear D. The CDR3 length is 11 residues. Germline CDR1 MNHEY, CDR2 SVGEGT. The V and J ends lost 6 bases and 7 bases respectively, with 10 bases between them.

This clonotype has a handful of counts. J is TRBJ1-1 and V is TRBV30, with no clear D. V lost 0 bases and J 0 bases, leaving 5 bases between the germline ends. Germline V gene sequence: CDR1 GTSNPN, CDR2 SVGIG (reference sequence). This CDR3 has 13 residues. The CDR3 sequence: CAWSVLLNTEAFF. CDR3 in DNA: TGTGCCTGGAGTGTACTCCTGAACACTGAAGCTTTCTTT. The full variable domain, with the rest looked up from reference TRBV30 and TRBJ1-1, is SQTIHQWPATLVQPVGSPLSLECTVEGTSNPNLYWYRQAAGRGLQLLFYSVGIGQISSEVPQNLSASRPQDRQFILSSKKLLLSDSGFYLCAWSVLLNTEAFFGQGTRLTVV.

The chain combines TRBV7-2 with TRBJ2-7; D remains ambiguous. Trimming stripped 5 bases from V and 0 bases from J, with 11 bases between. Per the germline V gene, CDR1 is SGHTA and CDR2 is FQGNSA. The CDR3 sequence is 14 residues long. CDR3 sequence reads: CASSQDGRSYEQYV. The CDR3 nucleotides read TGTGCCAGCAGCCAGGACGGACGCTCCTACGAGCAGTACGTC.

The CDR3 DNA reads as TGCAGTGCAACCCTAACCCGGGACGGTCTCAATGAGCAGTTCTTC. As protein: CSATLTRDGLNEQFF. The genes are TRBV20-1 and TRBJ2-1; D may be TRBD1 or TRBD2 (5 bases each). The CDR3 runs to 15 residues. Germline lookup yields CDR1 DFQATT and CDR2 SNEGSKA (reference sequence). V was pared by 6 bases and J by 6 bases, with 21 bases between.

V gene TRBV6-6 combines with J gene TRBJ2-5, with D possibly TRBD1 on 6 matching bases. Looked up from germline, CDR1 is MNHNY and CDR2 is SVGAGI (reference sequence). CDR3 length: 15 residues. V was trimmed by 2 bases and J by 4 bases, leaving 14 bases between them. The DNA of the CDR3 is TGTGCCAGCAGTTACCCAGGGGCTCAGAGAGAGACCCAGTACTTC. Protein sequence: CASSYPGAQRETQYF.

The chain recombines TRBV12-3 or TRBV12-4 with TRBJ1-5; D not resolved. This CDR3 is built from 13 residues. V lost 5 bases and J lost 3, with 8 bases in between. CDR3: CASSTNLNQPQHF. In DNA, the CDR3 is TGTGCCAGCAGTACAAACCTCAATCAGCCCCAGCATTTT.

This clonotype was picked up many times. This rearrangement joins TRBV7-2 to TRBJ2-7, with D unresolved. The V gene lost 1 base and the J gene lost 4 bases, with 8 bases spanning the gap. The V gene's germline CDR1 is SGHTA and CDR2 FQGNSA. This CDR3 is 13 amino acids long. The CDR3, as DNA: TGTGCCAGCAGCTTAGTTGAAGGTTACGAGCAGTACTTC. Translating it yields CASSLVEGYEQYF.

This clonotype was detected a few times. The rearrangement links TRBV29-1 to TRBJ2-7; 8 bases fit TRBD2. Germline CDR1 and CDR2: SQVTM and ANQGSEA. V was clipped by 6 bases and J by 5 bases; unmatched bases: 3. This CDR3 is 11 amino acids long. The CDR3 region is CSVKTSDEQYV. CDR3 DNA sequence: TGCAGCGTAAAGACTAGCGACGAGCAGTACGTC.

This clonotype turned up a few times. The chain carries TRBV28 and TRBJ2-6; no clear D gene. The CDR3 loop spans 15 amino acids. CDR1 and CDR2 (germline): MDHEN, SYDVKM. V gave up 7 bases and J gave up 0 bases, with 10 bases separating them. The CDR3 bases are TGTGCCAGCATTGAGGCCAGCTCTGGGGCCAACGTCCTGACTTTC. It specifies CASIEASSGANVLTF. The full variable domain, rest sourced from reference TRBV28 and TRBJ2-6, is DVKVTQSSRYLVKRTGEKVFLECVQDMDHENMFWYRQDPGLGLRLIYFSYDVKMKEKGDIPEGYSVSREKKERFSLILESASTNQTSMYLCASIEASSGANVLTFGAGSRLTVL.

This clonotype was seen only a few times. The chain employs TRBV28 and TRBJ2-1; 9 nucleotides line up with TRBD1. CDR3 size: 15 residues. The V gene's germline CDR1 is MDHEN and CDR2 SYDVKM. The ends lost 6 bases at V and 1 base at J; junction bases unmatched: 4. The CDR3 sequence is CASRRQGVSYNEQFF. The CDR3 DNA is TGTGCCAGCAGACGACAGGGGGTTTCCTACAATGAGCAGTTCTTC.